A selection of T cell receptor beta chains follows, all from one sample in a study of CD8+CD57+ T cells in acquired aplastic anemia. TCRdb fed the reads into MiXCR, producing one record per CDR3 protein. The sample contains 210,000 or so distinct CDR3 sequences, almost 50% of which appear only once. Specimen: sorted CD4+, CD8+, or CD8+CD57+ T cells (not recorded which) from PBMCs. These TCRs come from a human donor with aplastic anemia. Both conserved end residues are part of each CDR3. The order of the fields is clone size, V gene, D gene, J gene, CDR3 DNA, CDR3 protein. The D gene is left open where the match is weak. Size values are once, few and many counts, or a class for expanded clones, and some rows have none.

clone_size: -; v_call: TRBV11-2; d_call: -; j_call: TRBJ1-6; cdr3_nt: TGTGCCAGCAGTTGGACCGGGGGCTATAATTCACCCCTCCACTTT; cdr3_aa: CASSWTGGYNSPLHF
clone_size: many; v_call: TRBV5-8; d_call: -; j_call: TRBJ1-4; cdr3_nt: TGTGCCAGCAGCCCGACAGTTACTAATGAAAAACTGTTTTTT; cdr3_aa: CASSPTVTNEKLFF
clone_size: -; v_call: TRBV10-2; d_call: -; j_call: TRBJ2-6; cdr3_nt: TGCGCCAGCTCCGTAAGGCAGGCCCTCTCTGGGGCCAACGTCCTGACTTTC; cdr3_aa: CASSVRQALSGANVLTF
clone_size: many; v_call: TRBV12-3/TRBV12-4; d_call: -; j_call: TRBJ2-2; cdr3_nt: TGTGCCAGCCCCACGGCAGGGGAAGGCGGGGAGCTGTTTTTT; cdr3_aa: CASPTAGEGGELFF
clone_size: few; v_call: TRBV7-9; d_call: TRBD2; j_call: TRBJ2-5; cdr3_nt: TGTGCCAGCAGCCCTCCGGGACTAGCGAACGAAGAGACCCAGTACTTC; cdr3_aa: CASSPPGLANEETQYF
clone_size: -; v_call: TRBV10-1; d_call: TRBD1; j_call: TRBJ2-1; cdr3_nt: TGCGCCAGCAGTGATAGGGACAGAAACGACAATGAGCAGTTCTTC; cdr3_aa: CASSDRDRNDNEQFF
clone_size: -; v_call: TRBV19; d_call: TRBD1; j_call: TRBJ2-1; cdr3_nt: TGTGCCACAGGGACAGCTTACAATGAGCAGTTCTTC; cdr3_aa: CATGTAYNEQFF
clone_size: -; v_call: TRBV20-1; d_call: -; j_call: TRBJ1-1; cdr3_nt: TGCAGTGCTAGAGCTGGGGGAGGGCCTGAAGCTTTCTTT; cdr3_aa: CSARAGGGPEAFF
clone_size: few; v_call: TRBV19; d_call: TRBD1; j_call: TRBJ1-6; cdr3_nt: TGTGCCAGTAGGCACCGGGACAGAAATTCACCCCTCCACTTT; cdr3_aa: CASRHRDRNSPLHF
clone_size: many; v_call: TRBV7-9; d_call: -; j_call: TRBJ1-6; cdr3_nt: TGTGCCAGCAGCTTAGCGCTAGGGGTCGGATATAATTCACCCCTCCACTTT; cdr3_aa: CASSLALGVGYNSPLHF
clone_size: many; v_call: TRBV10-3; d_call: -; j_call: TRBJ2-2; cdr3_nt: TGTGCCATCAGCCCACAGGGACGGACCGGGGAGCTGTTTTTT; cdr3_aa: CAISPQGRTGELFF
clone_size: -; v_call: TRBV6-5; d_call: TRBD1; j_call: TRBJ1-6; cdr3_nt: TGTGCCAGCAGCCGTACACAGGGGGCGGCCTATGATGATAATTCACCCCTCCACTTT; cdr3_aa: CASSRTQGAAYDDNSPLHF
clone_size: many; v_call: TRBV12-3/TRBV12-4; d_call: -; j_call: TRBJ2-5; cdr3_nt: TGTGCCAGCACCATGGTAGGGGCGTACCAAGAGACCCAGTACTTC; cdr3_aa: CASTMVGAYQETQYF
clone_size: few; v_call: TRBV7-8; d_call: TRBD1; j_call: TRBJ2-7; cdr3_nt: TGTGCCAGCAGTATACAGGGGTACGAGCAGTACTTC; cdr3_aa: CASSIQGYEQYF
clone_size: many; v_call: TRBV5-1; d_call: -; j_call: TRBJ2-5; cdr3_nt: TGCGCCAGCAGCGAACAAGAGACCCAGTACTTC; cdr3_aa: CASSEQETQYF
clone_size: many; v_call: TRBV20-1; d_call: -; j_call: TRBJ2-5; cdr3_nt: TGCAGTGCTAGAGTGGACAGAGGAGAGACCCAGTACTTC; cdr3_aa: CSARVDRGETQYF
clone_size: -; v_call: TRBV5-4; d_call: TRBD2; j_call: TRBJ2-7; cdr3_nt: TGTGCCAGCAGCCCTGGGGGAGGGGTTTTTCGCGAGCAGTACTTC; cdr3_aa: CASSPGGGVFREQYF
clone_size: -; v_call: TRBV19; d_call: -; j_call: TRBJ2-7; cdr3_nt: TGTGCCAGTAGTAAAGGAGGAGGGATGAGCTCCTACGAGCAGTACTTC; cdr3_aa: CASSKGGGMSSYEQYF
clone_size: -; v_call: TRBV5-1; d_call: -; j_call: TRBJ1-3; cdr3_nt: TGCGCCAGCAGCCCCGGGGACGGTGTAACTGGAAACACCATATATTTT; cdr3_aa: CASSPGDGVTGNTIYF
clone_size: -; v_call: TRBV4-2; d_call: TRBD1; j_call: TRBJ1-2; cdr3_nt: TGTGCCAGCACCGACAGGGGGCCTAACTATGGCTACACCTTC; cdr3_aa: CASTDRGPNYGYTF
clone_size: -; v_call: TRBV6-1; d_call: TRBD1; j_call: TRBJ2-1; cdr3_nt: TGTGCCAGCACTTTGACAGGGGGCGAAAACAATGAGCAGTTCTTC; cdr3_aa: CASTLTGGENNEQFF
clone_size: many; v_call: TRBV11-3; d_call: TRBD1; j_call: TRBJ2-7; cdr3_nt: TGTGCCAGCAGCTGGGACAGGTCTTCCTACGAGCAGTACTTC; cdr3_aa: CASSWDRSSYEQYF
clone_size: many; v_call: TRBV19; d_call: -; j_call: TRBJ1-3; cdr3_nt: TGTGCCAGTAGAAACAGGGAGGGAAACACCATATATTTT; cdr3_aa: CASRNREGNTIYF
clone_size: -; v_call: TRBV7-7; d_call: -; j_call: TRBJ2-7; cdr3_nt: TGTGCCAGCAGCTTAGACAGGGCAAACGAGCAGTACTTC; cdr3_aa: CASSLDRANEQYF
clone_size: many; v_call: TRBV20-1; d_call: -; j_call: TRBJ1-5; cdr3_nt: TGCAGTGTTGCCCAGGGAGGGGGTCAGCCCCAGCATTTT; cdr3_aa: CSVAQGGGQPQHF
clone_size: many; v_call: TRBV5-1; d_call: TRBD2; j_call: TRBJ2-7; cdr3_nt: TGCGCCAGCAGAGGCCTAGCGGGCACCTACGAGCAGTACTTC; cdr3_aa: CASRGLAGTYEQYF
clone_size: -; v_call: TRBV6-2/TRBV6-3; d_call: -; j_call: TRBJ2-3; cdr3_nt: TGTGCCAGCAGTCGTCCGCTGGATACGCAGTATTTT; cdr3_aa: CASSRPLDTQYF
clone_size: few; v_call: TRBV18; d_call: -; j_call: TRBJ2-7; cdr3_nt: TGTGCCAGCTCACTATTCCCGACAGGTCCCTACGAGCAGTACTTC; cdr3_aa: CASSLFPTGPYEQYF
clone_size: many; v_call: TRBV29-1; d_call: TRBD2; j_call: TRBJ2-4; cdr3_nt: TGCAGCGTTGAAAGGCGCGGGGGGAAAAACATTCAGTACTTC; cdr3_aa: CSVERRGGKNIQYF
clone_size: many; v_call: TRBV2; d_call: -; j_call: TRBJ1-2; cdr3_nt: TGTGCCAGCAGTTCGGACCAGAACTATGGCTACACCTTC; cdr3_aa: CASSSDQNYGYTF
clone_size: many; v_call: TRBV5-6; d_call: -; j_call: TRBJ2-5; cdr3_nt: TGTGCCAGCAGCCCTAGGACCGCAAGGGCAACCCAGTACTTC; cdr3_aa: CASSPRTARATQYF
clone_size: few; v_call: TRBV29-1; d_call: -; j_call: TRBJ1-4; cdr3_nt: TGCAGCGTTGTAGAGGGTGAAAAACTGTTTTTT; cdr3_aa: CSVVEGEKLFF
clone_size: many; v_call: TRBV20-1; d_call: -; j_call: TRBJ2-7; cdr3_nt: TGCAGTGCTAGCCAAGGGACTCCCCAAGTATACGAGCAGTACTTC; cdr3_aa: CSASQGTPQVYEQYF
clone_size: many; v_call: TRBV5-1; d_call: -; j_call: TRBJ2-3; cdr3_nt: TGCGCCAGCAGCGCCTTTGGCGGGGGCCGCACAGATACGCAGTATTTT; cdr3_aa: CASSAFGGGRTDTQYF
clone_size: -; v_call: TRBV25-1; d_call: TRBD1; j_call: TRBJ2-5; cdr3_nt: TGTGCCAGCAGCCGGGACAGCATGAGTTCGACCCAGTACTTC; cdr3_aa: CASSRDSMSSTQYF
clone_size: -; v_call: TRBV9; d_call: TRBD1; j_call: TRBJ1-5; cdr3_nt: TGTGCCAGCAGCCCCTCGGGACAGGGGAGCAATCAGCCCCAGCATTTT; cdr3_aa: CASSPSGQGSNQPQHF
clone_size: many; v_call: TRBV7-9; d_call: -; j_call: TRBJ1-1; cdr3_nt: TGTGCCAGCAGCTTAGTGCGGTTGACAGGATTGAACACTGAAGCTTTCTTT; cdr3_aa: CASSLVRLTGLNTEAFF
clone_size: -; v_call: TRBV25-1; d_call: -; j_call: TRBJ1-2; cdr3_nt: TGTGCCAGCAGTGAATCTAAAGGGGACGCGGGTGGCTACACCTTC; cdr3_aa: CASSESKGDAGGYTF
clone_size: -; v_call: TRBV11-3; d_call: -; j_call: TRBJ1-6; cdr3_nt: TGTGCCAGCAGCTTAGGATGGAGCTCCTATAATTCACCCCTCCACTTT; cdr3_aa: CASSLGWSSYNSPLHF